Given below is one T cell receptor beta chain in context. Its antigen remains unidentified. It has no much larger one-base neighbor in the sample; base qualities were not kept. This sample is part of a study of shared clonotypes between healthy human individuals (TCRdb year 2020). With respect to the entire study: A few men and a couple of women, aged 18 to 49 years, made up the cohort. For each donor, CD4 naive and CD4 memory were each run on three plates, CD8 naive on two plates, and CD8 memory on one plate. To estimate repertoire size and how much clonotypes are shared between individuals, the study performed deep sequencing of blood TCR repertoires from a handful of healthy adults. Libraries were prepared and TCR repertoires were sequenced by different laboratories using diverse techniques, in order to increase sequencing depth and limit assay-specific biases. Per donor, leukapheresis produced somewhere between about 0.94 and 8.9 billion PBMCs. The paper's findings and limits, for the study overall: Based on pairwise subsampling, the degree of clonotype sharing among donors was expected to be affected by sequencing depth. Only blood was sampled, and tissue TCR repertoires likely differ from those in blood. Larger estimated clonotype richness was generally found for naive subsets than for memory subsets. About 5% of naive CD4, 3.5% of naive CD8, approximately 2% of memory CD4, and approximately 0.4% of memory CD8 clonotypes were shared across a few donors. Compared with non-shared clonotypes, the clonotypes found in all four sorted-subset donors had higher generation probabilities. Because the study included a small number of donors, the genetic and exposure-history diversity represented was limited. Rarefaction of sorted-subset datasets indicated incomplete sequencing despite the large sequencing depth.

Healthy HIV-negative adults with no recently reported acute infections or vaccinations were included as donors. Every donor was a Caucasian adult living in Nashville, Tennessee, USA. Magnetic negative selection was used to enrich CD4+ T cells, after which naive cells were positively selected on CD45RA and the negative fraction became the memory subset. Blood was obtained by leukapheresis, after which PBMCs were separated by Ficoll-Histopaque density gradient centrifugation and cryopreserved in liquid nitrogen vapor phase. Analytical flow cytometry was used to check the purity and quantity of every magnetically sorted T cell population. Each sorted fraction had its genomic DNA isolated and then quantified by UV absorbance on a Nanodrop 2000c. CDR1 and CDR2 are drawn from the germline V gene: MGHRA, YSYEKL. The CDR3 measures 18 amino acids from cysteine to phenylalanine. Only the CDR3 region is kept as DNA, spanning 54 bases read in frame from base 1. Unmatched junction bases come to 9, with V trimmed by 0 bases and J by 2 bases.

TCR CDR3 regions were amplified from genomic DNA by multiplex PCR using the deep immunoSEQ assay. For each cell subset, the extracted genomic DNA was distributed evenly across all wells of several immunoSEQ 96-well plates, and each plate served as one replicate. For sorted subsets, around 0.2 ug genomic DNA, equal to about 30,000 T cell genomes, was loaded into each replicate PCR. Purified libraries were quantified with a Qubit 3.0 fluorometer, sized on a Bioanalyzer 2100, and re-quantified with the KAPA Library Quantification kit. Every immunoSEQ 96-well plate was sequenced on a separate single-read 150-cycle Illumina NextSeq 550 flow cell. Per the authors' processing: Because only junctional sequences without quality scores were contained in the immunoSEQ output, filtering matching that applied to full-length reads could not be performed. To assign V/J genes and CDR3, sequences were annotated using PyIR, a Python wrapper for IgBLAST v1.9, with IMGT germline references. Reads were filtered out if the reads had weak V/J assignments (E-value above 1e-6), no CDR3, stop codons, out-of-frame junctions, or ambiguous translated residues. V3J clonotypes were defined by identical inferred V gene, J gene, and CDR3 amino acid sequence. The percentage overlap between two repertoires was calculated by dividing the number of shared unique clonotypes by the size of the smaller repertoire. RTK rarefaction, the Chao1 estimator, and Recon v2.1 estimates of unobserved clonotypes were used to assess repertoire richness. Generation probabilities were computed with OLGA for all TCRbeta clonotypes obtained by the gDNA method from a handful of donors. TCRdb holds this immuneACCESS table with in-frame rearrangements only. Some clones are missing; in checked studies, unresolved V genes explain under half, and the rest has no known cause. D and trimming come from the DNA, and the V and J calls and clone size come from that table. A total of about 1.5 million clones appear in this sample, around 98% of them only once. Clones ranked in the top ten supply about 0.45% of the sample.

What was sequenced was naive CD4+ T cells sorted from blood. The sample's cell subset or site, from its label and the paper: CD45RA+ positively selected. This TCR was sampled from a man aged 25-45 years in good health. The chain links TRBV4-1 with TRBJ2-1, and TRBD2 aligns with 8 junction nucleotides. The base sequence is TGCGCCAGCAGCCAAGATACTATGGGACTAGTCGCCTACAATGAGCAGTTCTTC. Its protein reads: CASSQDTMGLVAYNEQFF.